These 27 T cell receptor beta chains originate from one sample sequenced in a study of blood T cell repertoires in COVID-19. Here immunoSEQ multiplex PCR was the method, and the copy in TCRdb shows in-frame clones only, minus some. Among 150,000 to 200,000 clones listed, approximately 90% were seen once. The material sequenced was peripheral blood. The receptor source for this set is a woman in her twenties or thirties with acute or convalescent COVID-19.

The V call is TRBV7-9, the J call TRBJ1-4; no firm D call. Trimming took 4 bases from V and 0 from J, leaving 6 bases between them. This CDR3 has 14 amino acids. Germline V gives CDR1 SEHNR, CDR2 FQNEAQ (reference sequence). The CDR3 loop is CASSSRATNEKLFF. Written as DNA, the CDR3 is TGTGCCAGCAGCTCGCGGGCAACTAATGAAAAACTGTTTTTT. The whole variable domain, remainder taken from reference TRBV7-9 and TRBJ1-4, is DTGVSQNPRHKITKRGQNVTFRCDPISEHNRLYWYRQTLGQGPEFLTYFQNEAQLEKSRLLSDRFSAERPKGSFSTLEIQRTEQGDSAMYLCASSSRATNEKLFFGSGTQLSVL.

The chain has TRBV4-2 and TRBJ2-2; unclear D gene. The CDR3 contains 14 residues. Trimming took off 4 bases at V and 1 base at J, with 7 bases between the two ends. Germline loops: CDR1 LGHNA, CDR2 YNFKEQ. The CDR3 DNA is TGTGCCAGCAGCCCGAGGCAGAACACCGGGGAGCTGTTTTTT. As protein: CASSPRQNTGELFF.

V is TRBV12-5 and J is TRBJ2-3, with D possibly TRBD2 on 5 matching bases. Germline lookup yields CDR1 LGHNT and CDR2 FRNRAP. The CDR3 runs 16 residues. V was pared by 0 bases and J by 3 bases, with 13 bases between. As DNA, the CDR3 is TGTGCTAGTGGTTTGGTACATGTGAGGGAGACAGATACGCAGTATTTT. This translates into CASGLVHVRETDTQYF.

V is TRBV5-1 and J is TRBJ2-7; tentative D call: TRBD1 (5 bases). The V and J ends lost 6 bases and 5 bases respectively, with 9 bases between them. Germline CDR1 is SGHRS and CDR2 is YFSETQ. The CDR3 contains 11 residues. CDR3: CASNGAHEQYF. In nucleotides, the CDR3 is TGCGCCAGCAATGGGGCACACGAGCAGTACTTC.

The rearrangement joins TRBV24-1 to TRBJ2-3, with 9 bases fitting TRBD2. The trim removed 9 bases at V and 1 base at J, leaving 4 bases unmatched. CDR1 and CDR2 (germline): KGHDR, SFDVKD. CDR3 size: 14 residues. CDR3 protein: CATGVAGGTDTQYF. The DNA of the CDR3 is TGTGCCACCGGGGTAGCGGGAGGCACAGATACGCAGTATTTT.

V and J are TRBV7-9 and TRBJ1-1, with D unclear. The germline V and J ends were trimmed by 4 bases and 0 bases, with 6 bases remaining between them. Germline CDR1 reads SEHNR; CDR2 reads FQNEAQ (reference sequence). This CDR3 is 13 amino acids long. Here the CDR3 DNA reads TGTGCCAGCAGCTCCTTAATGAACACTGAAGCTTTCTTT. Protein: CASSSLMNTEAFF.

The chain employs TRBV28 and TRBJ1-3; D gene uncertain. The CDR3 runs to 13 residues. Germline CDR1 is MDHEN and CDR2 is SYDVKM. CDR3 nucleotide sequence: TGTGCTGGGTCAAAGCGCCGCTTAAACACCATATATTTT. Its translation is CAGSKRRLNTIYF.

This CDR3 reads CASSGDRGNQPQHF. CDR3 coding DNA: TGTGCCAGCAGCGGTGACAGGGGCAATCAGCCCCAGCATTTT. The chain links TRBV5-8 to TRBJ1-5; 7 nucleotides agree with TRBD1. Per germline, CDR1 SGHTS and CDR2 YDEGEE. The V gene end was trimmed by 4 bases and the J gene end by 2 bases; junction bases not matched to a gene: 3. This CDR3 is built from 14 residues.

The rearrangement uses TRBV7-9 and TRBJ2-1; D may be TRBD2 (5 bases). Germline CDR1 SEHNR, CDR2 FQNEAQ (reference sequence). Trimming cost V 4 bases and J 3 bases, with 10 bases left between them. This CDR3 spans 14 amino acids. CDR3 region: CASSSEDRYNEQFF. The CDR3 DNA is TGTGCCAGCAGCTCGGAGGATCGCTACAATGAGCAGTTCTTC.

This clone was seen a handful of times. The chain employs TRBV2 and TRBJ2-3; a possible D gene is TRBD2 (5 bases). Trimming pared 5 bases from V and 0 bases from J, leaving 9 bases between. The germline V gene encodes CDR1 SNHLY and CDR2 FYNNEI. The CDR3 extends over 14 amino acids. This CDR3 reads CASSPRESTDTQYF. In DNA, the CDR3 is TGTGCCAGCAGTCCCCGGGAAAGCACAGATACGCAGTATTTT.

The V and J genes are TRBV28 and TRBJ2-2; 7 nucleotides agree with TRBD1. CDR3 length equals 13 residues. Germline values: CDR1 MDHEN, CDR2 SYDVKM. The trim removed 11 bases at V and 4 bases at J, leaving 7 bases unmatched. The DNA for the CDR3 is TGTGCCGGCCGACAGGGAACCACCGGGGAGCTGTTTTTT. This codes for CAGRQGTTGELFF. The entire variable domain, with the rest obtained from reference TRBV28 and TRBJ2-2, is as follows: DVKVTQSSRYLVKRTGEKVFLECVQDMDHENMFWYRQDPGLGLRLIYFSYDVKMKEKGDIPEGYSVSREKKERFSLILESASTNQTSMYLCAGRQGTTGELFFGEGSRLTVL.

The V gene is TRBV9, the J gene TRBJ2-1; TRBD2 aligns across 8 bases. Germline V gene lookup returns CDR1 SGDLS and CDR2 YYNGEE. The ends lost 0 bases at V and 6 bases at J; junction bases unmatched: 5. The CDR3 spans 15 residues. The CDR3 region is CASSVGLAGLNEQFF. The CDR3 DNA sequence: TGTGCCAGCAGCGTAGGGCTAGCGGGCCTCAATGAGCAGTTCTTC.

The chain employs TRBV5-1 and TRBJ1-5; no definite D call. Looked up from germline, CDR1 is SGHRS and CDR2 is YFSETQ. V was cut by 0 bases and J by 4 bases, with 8 bases left in between. The CDR3 covers 14 residues. CDR3 sequence: CASSLGGENQPQHF. Written as DNA, the CDR3 is TGCGCCAGCAGCTTGGGGGGAGAAAATCAGCCCCAGCATTTT. The full variable domain, with the rest looked up from reference TRBV5-1 and TRBJ1-5, is KAGVTQTPRYLIKTRGQQVTLSCSPISGHRSVSWYQQTPGQGLQFLFEYFSETQRNKGNFPGRFSGRQFSNSRSEMNVSTLELGDSALYLCASSLGGENQPQHFGDGTRLSIL.

This chain uses TRBV29-1 with TRBJ2-5; D is unclear. The CDR3 consists of 12 residues. Germline values: CDR1 SQVTM, CDR2 ANQGSEA. Trimming removed 4 bases at V and 9 bases at J, with 15 bases between. In nucleotides, the CDR3 is TGCAGCGTTGTTAGACTCTCGGCGTCCCAGTACTTC. It encodes CSVVRLSASQYF. The full variable domain, its missing parts supplied by reference TRBV29-1 and TRBJ2-5, is SAVISQKPSRDICQRGTSLTIQCQVDSQVTMMFWYRQQPGQSLTLIATANQGSEATYESGFVIDKFPISRPNLTFSTLTVSNMSPEDSSIYLCSVVRLSASQYFGPGTRLLVL.

The V gene is TRBV6-1, the J gene TRBJ1-2; D is possibly TRBD1 (6 bases). Trimming removed 2 bases from V and 4 bases from J, with 8 bases in between. This CDR3 comprises 13 residues. Germline values: CDR1 MNHNS, CDR2 SASEGT. In DNA form, the CDR3 reads TGTGCCAGCAGTGAACAGGGGAGCTATGGCTACACCTTC. Protein: CASSEQGSYGYTF.

This rearrangement joins TRBV30 to TRBJ2-7; 10 nucleotides match TRBD2. The length of the CDR3 is 16 residues. CDR1 and CDR2 (germline): GTSNPN, SVGIG (reference sequence). With V trimmed by 0 bases and J by 6 bases, 11 bases remained unmatched. CDR3 protein: CAWSVSDLAGEFEQYF. DNA for the CDR3: TGTGCCTGGAGTGTAAGTGACCTAGCGGGAGAGTTCGAGCAGTACTTC.

This clone has only one observation. The J gene is TRBJ1-2, the V gene TRBV4-1, with a weak D call TRBD1 (5 bases). The CDR3 has 13 residues. Trimming took off 1 base at V and 6 bases at J, with 9 bases between the two ends. The V gene's germline CDR1 is MGHRA and CDR2 YSYEKL. The CDR3 DNA sequence: TGCGCCAGCAGCCAAGTGGGGGGAGATGGCTACACCTTC. This codes for CASSQVGGDGYTF.

The chain has TRBV6-6 and TRBJ2-1, with D perhaps TRBD2 (5 bases). Between the trimmed V and J ends, which lost 4 bases and 8 bases, there was a span of 9 bases. This CDR3 contains 12 residues. Germline assignment: CDR1 MNHNY and CDR2 SVGAGI (reference sequence). The CDR3 region is CASSSGGYEQFF. CDR3 DNA sequence: TGTGCCAGCAGTTCAGGAGGCTATGAGCAGTTCTTC.

This clone was counted between two and nine times. This chain connects TRBV27 to TRBJ1-5; 9 nucleotides line up with TRBD1. Germline assignment: CDR1 MNHEY and CDR2 SMNVEV (reference sequence). V lost 10 bases, J lost 2 bases, and 3 bases stayed unmatched. The CDR3 runs 13 residues. CDR3 DNA: TGTGCCACGGACAGGGGAGGCAATCAGCCCCAGCATTTT. Translating it yields CATDRGGNQPQHF.

The chain employs TRBV29-1 and TRBJ2-5; no firm D call. Between the trimmed V and J ends, which lost 2 bases and 8 bases, there was a span of 12 bases. The CDR3 consists of 12 residues. Germline CDR1 reads SQVTM; CDR2 reads ANQGSEA. The CDR3 reads CSVESSVGTQYF. CDR3 nucleotide sequence: TGCAGCGTTGAATCTTCTGTGGGCACCCAGTACTTC.

This clone was detected only a few times. This chain uses TRBV20-1 with TRBJ2-1; D remains ambiguous. Deletions cut 1 base from V and 15 bases from J, with 13 bases between. CDR1 and CDR2 (germline): DFQATT, SNEGSKA (reference sequence). The CDR3 spans 11 residues. Here the CDR3 DNA reads TGCAGTGCTAGAGGAGGAGAGAGTGTGTTCTTC. This translates into CSARGGESVFF.

The chain has TRBV5-1 and TRBJ2-7; maybe TRBD1 (8 bases). Per germline, CDR1 SGHRS and CDR2 YFSETQ. Between the trimmed V and J ends, which lost 2 bases and 6 bases, there was a span of 15 bases. The CDR3 has 14 amino acids. The CDR3 protein is CASSFGQGGGEQYF. CDR3 DNA: TGCGCCAGCAGCTTCGGACAGGGAGGGGGCGAGCAGTACTTC.

This clone occurred once. The conserved phenylalanine or tryptophan is not found at the CDR3 terminus, so this likely reflects a read error. It is unclear where the CDR3 begins or ends on the DNA, so no DNA is shown, and the CDR3 is as TCRdb lists it. This rearrangement joins TRBV12-3 or TRBV12-4 to TRBJ1-2; the table calls TRBD1, which could not be checked here. Both ends counted, the CDR3 spans 11 residues. The CDR3 reads CASSSGTGGDI.

This rearrangement joins TRBV28 to TRBJ1-1, with D perhaps matching TRBD1 (6 bases). This CDR3 region has 15 residues. The V end lost 3 bases, the J end lost 6 bases, and 17 bases lay between the germline ends. CDR1 MDHEN and CDR2 SYDVKM come from the germline V gene. The CDR3 loop is CASSFAGTSNAEAFF. The CDR3 DNA reads as TGTGCCAGCAGTTTCGCCGGGACATCAAACGCTGAAGCTTTCTTT.

The V call is TRBV14, the J call TRBJ2-1, with D uncertain. There are 15 residues in the CDR3. Germline V gives CDR1 SGHDN, CDR2 FVKESK. Trimming stripped 0 bases from V and 6 bases from J, with 12 bases between. This CDR3 reads CASSQDSHGFNEQFF. CDR3 DNA sequence: TGTGCCAGCAGCCAAGATAGTCATGGTTTCAATGAGCAGTTCTTC.

The chain couples TRBV3-1 (or the pseudogene TRBV3-2) to TRBJ1-2; a weak D match, TRBD1 (6 bases). V was cut by 1 base and J by 8 bases, with 14 bases left in between. The CDR3 runs to 14 residues. Looked up from germline, CDR1 is LGHDT and CDR2 is YNNKEL (reference sequence). The CDR3 sequence is CASSQGTEIRGYTF. CDR3 in DNA: TGTGCCAGCAGCCAAGGGACAGAAATAAGAGGCTACACCTTC.

V and J are TRBV2 and TRBJ2-2; 12 bases map to TRBD2. The CDR3 has 16 residues. Germline V gene sequence: CDR1 SNHLY, CDR2 FYNNEI. Trimming cost V 2 bases and J 6 bases; bases outside gene matches: 4. The CDR3 loop is CASSESSGRAPGELFF. CDR3 bases: TGTGCCAGCAGTGAATCTAGCGGGAGGGCGCCCGGGGAGCTGTTTTTT.